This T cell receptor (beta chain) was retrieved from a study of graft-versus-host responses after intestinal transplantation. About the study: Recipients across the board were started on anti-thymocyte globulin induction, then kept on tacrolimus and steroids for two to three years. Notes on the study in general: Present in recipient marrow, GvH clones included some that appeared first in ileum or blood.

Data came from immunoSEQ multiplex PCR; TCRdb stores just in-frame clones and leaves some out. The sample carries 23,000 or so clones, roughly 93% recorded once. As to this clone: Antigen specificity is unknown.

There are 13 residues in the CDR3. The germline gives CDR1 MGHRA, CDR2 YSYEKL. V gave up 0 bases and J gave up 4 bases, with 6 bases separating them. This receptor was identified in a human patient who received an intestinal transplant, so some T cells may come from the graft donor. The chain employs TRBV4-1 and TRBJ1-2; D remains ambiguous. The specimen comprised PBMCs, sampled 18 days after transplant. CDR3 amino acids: CASSQDRTYGYTF. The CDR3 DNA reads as TGCGCCAGCAGCCAAGATAGGACCTATGGCTACACCTTC.